A single sample gave rise to the 12 T cell receptor beta chains below, sequenced in a study of blood T cell repertoires in COVID-19. Clones were sequenced by immunoSEQ multiplex PCR, and TCRdb holds only the in-frame ones, with some missing. In the table there are approximately 60,000 clones, around 84% of which are singletons. Source material: peripheral blood. These receptors were collected from a man aged 70-80 years with active COVID-19.

The chain recombines TRBV7-9 with TRBJ2-1; 9 nucleotides agree with TRBD1. V shed 5 bases and J 8 bases; nucleotides not matched to a gene: 13. CDR3 length: 16 residues. Germline lookup yields CDR1 SEHNR and CDR2 FQNEAQ (reference sequence). The chain's CDR3 is CASSARGRTGVDEQFF. Here the CDR3 DNA reads TGTGCCAGCAGCGCCCGAGGACGGACAGGGGTGGATGAGCAGTTCTTC.

The gene calls are TRBV30 and TRBJ1-3; possible D gene TRBD1, 5 bases. The germline V and J ends were trimmed by 3 bases and 4 bases, with 16 bases remaining between them. The CDR3 is 15 amino acids. Germline V lookup: CDR1 GTSNPN, CDR2 SVGIG (reference sequence). CDR3 residues: CAWSPAGRKGNTIYF. The CDR3 DNA sequence: TGTGCCTGGAGCCCCGCAGGGCGCAAAGGAAACACCATATATTTT.

The chain uses TRBV7-3 and TRBJ2-1, with D uncertain. Germline-derived CDR1 and CDR2 are SGHTA and FQGTGA. V lost 6 bases and J lost 0, with 12 bases in between. The CDR3 extends over 15 amino acids. The CDR3: CASRPPDTSYNEQFF. The CDR3 nucleotides read TGTGCCAGCAGGCCCCCCGACACCTCCTACAATGAGCAGTTCTTC.

V and J are TRBV11-2 and TRBJ2-7, with D maybe TRBD1 (6 bases). The V gene lost 5 bases and the J gene lost 4 bases, with 15 bases spanning the gap. CDR3 length equals 14 residues. Germline-derived CDR1 and CDR2 are SGHAT and FQNNGV. CDR3 in amino acids: CASSQQQGTYEQYF. The CDR3 DNA sequence: TGTGCCAGCAGCCAACAACAGGGAACTTACGAGCAGTACTTC.

This clone was detected a few times. CDR3 region: CASSIAGTGGEKLFF. Written as DNA, the CDR3 is TGCGCCAGCAGCATTGCCGGGACAGGGGGTGAAAAACTGTTTTTT. V gene TRBV5-1 combines with J gene TRBJ1-4; 11 bases map to TRBD1. In germline, CDR1 is SGHRS, CDR2 YFSETQ. CDR3 size: 15 residues. J gave up 7 bases and V 4 bases, and 6 bases lay outside the gene matches. The whole variable domain, remainder taken from reference TRBV5-1 and TRBJ1-4, is KAGVTQTPRYLIKTRGQQVTLSCSPISGHRSVSWYQQTPGQGLQFLFEYFSETQRNKGNFPGRFSGRQFSNSRSEMNVSTLELGDSALYLCASSIAGTGGEKLFFGSGTQLSVL.

The chain links TRBV7-9 to TRBJ1-5; D is unresolved. Germline CDR1 SEHNR, CDR2 FQNEAQ (reference sequence). CDR3 length: 13 amino acids. V dropped 5 bases and J dropped 9 bases, with 14 bases sitting between them. CDR3 in DNA: TGTGCCAGCAGCCCCGACGAGGGCCGGCCCCAGCATTTT. This encodes CASSPDEGRPQHF.

The rearrangement links TRBV28 to TRBJ2-6, with TRBD1 matching over 7 bases. The CDR3 contains 14 residues. V was clipped by 5 bases and J by 8 bases; unmatched bases: 6. Germline V gene sequence: CDR1 MDHEN, CDR2 SYDVKM. The chain's CDR3 is CASSRQGVTNVLTF. CDR3 DNA: TGTGCCAGCAGTCGACAGGGAGTAACCAACGTCCTGACTTTC.

J is TRBJ1-2 and V is TRBV7-9, with a weak D call TRBD1 (5 bases). The CDR3 sequence is 14 residues long. Trimming cost V 1 base and J 2 bases, with 8 bases left between them. CDR1 and CDR2 from the germline V gene are SEHNR and FQNEAQ (reference sequence). Here the CDR3 DNA reads TGTGCCAGCAGCTTAGGCCCAGGGAACTATGGCTACACCTTC. Its protein product is CASSLGPGNYGYTF.

This clone appeared once. The sample holds other DNA sequences that translate to the same CDR3. This chain links TRBV7-2 with TRBJ2-7; 10 nucleotides line up with TRBD2. The germline gives CDR1 SGHTA, CDR2 FQGNSA. This CDR3 has 15 residues. The ends lost 0 bases at V and 4 bases at J; junction bases unmatched: 3. Here the CDR3 reads CASSLASGRQYEQYF. The CDR3 DNA reads TGTGCCAGCAGCTTAGCTAGCGGGAGGCAGTACGAGCAGTACTTC.

The gene calls are TRBV5-1 and TRBJ2-2; TRBD2 is a possible D gene (5 bases). The CDR3 contains 15 residues. Trimming took off 2 bases at V and 6 bases at J, with 14 bases between the two ends. Germline CDR1 SGHRS, CDR2 YFSETQ. CDR3 sequence: CASSFRAGSSGELFF. CDR3 bases: TGCGCCAGCAGCTTTAGGGCGGGTTCGTCCGGGGAGCTGTTTTTT.

The chain employs TRBV5-1 and TRBJ1-1; maybe TRBD1 (6 bases). The CDR3 is 14 residues long. The germline V gene encodes CDR1 SGHRS and CDR2 YFSETQ. V was clipped by 4 bases and J by 6 bases, with 16 bases between them. The DNA for the CDR3 is TGCGCCAGCAGCGGAACAACAGGGATTCCTGAAGCTTTCTTT. Its protein product is CASSGTTGIPEAFF.

A single count supports this clone. In DNA, the CDR3 is TGCGCCAGCAGCTTGGGAGGAAACACCGGGGAGCTGTTTTTT. Amino acids: CASSLGGNTGELFF. This chain uses TRBV5-1 with TRBJ2-2, with D hard to call. This CDR3 contains 14 residues. Trimming shortened V by 0 bases and J by 2 bases, and 5 bases separated the two germline ends. Germline CDR1 SGHRS, CDR2 YFSETQ. The entire variable domain, with the rest obtained from reference TRBV5-1 and TRBJ2-2, is as follows: KAGVTQTPRYLIKTRGQQVTLSCSPISGHRSVSWYQQTPGQGLQFLFEYFSETQRNKGNFPGRFSGRQFSNSRSEMNVSTLELGDSALYLCASSLGGNTGELFFGEGSRLTVL.